This passage covers 20 T cell receptor beta chains from one sample sequenced in a study of identifying expanded T cells in peripheral blood. Some clones are missing from TCRdb's copy, which holds only in-frame ones; the method was immunoSEQ multiplex PCR. This repertoire shows more than 65,000 clones, about nine tenths found once; its top ten account for about 3%. Sequenced input: blood. Receptors were obtained from a person between 18 and 75 years old in good health.

The rearrangement links TRBV19 to TRBJ1-5, with D unclear. The CDR3 has 13 amino acids. V was pared by 2 bases and J by 5 bases, with 7 bases between. The germline gives CDR1 LNHDA, CDR2 SQIVND (reference sequence). The CDR3 protein is CASSIQDYQPQHF. CDR3 DNA sequence: TGTGCCAGTAGTATACAAGACTATCAGCCCCAGCATTTT.

This clone was seen only once. J is TRBJ2-1 and V is TRBV9, with D perhaps given as TRBD1 or TRBD2 (5 bases each). CDR3 length: 18 residues. Trimming removed 0 bases at V and 1 base at J, with 17 bases between. Germline V lookup: CDR1 SGDLS, CDR2 YYNGEE. CDR3 DNA: TGTGCCAGCAGCGTAGTAGGGTTGGGACCCCTGTCCTACAATGAGCAGTTCTTC. It is translated as CASSVVGLGPLSYNEQFF.

V is TRBV7-9 and J is TRBJ2-3; 7 bases map to TRBD2. Per the germline V gene, CDR1 is SEHNR and CDR2 is FQNEAQ (reference sequence). The CDR3 sequence is 10 residues long. V gave up 5 bases and J gave up 14 bases; unmatched junction bases: 4. Here the CDR3 DNA reads TGTGCCAGCAGCGCGGGGGAGCTGTATTTT. Its protein product is CASSAGELYF.

This chain joins TRBV28 and TRBJ1-2, with D possibly matching TRBD1 (6 bases). Germline V CDR1 and CDR2: MDHEN, SYDVKM. The CDR3 covers 16 residues. Trimming pared 6 bases from V and 4 bases from J, leaving 21 bases between. The CDR3 reads CASSHREVAGGYGYTF. CDR3 DNA: TGTGCCAGCAGCCACAGGGAGGTGGCTGGGGGCTATGGCTACACCTTC.

This CDR3 is CASSWEASTDTQYF. CDR3 coding DNA: TGTGCCAGCAGCTGGGAAGCTAGCACAGATACGCAGTATTTT. The chain is built from TRBV5-5 and TRBJ2-3; no reliable D call. The CDR3 is made up of 14 amino acids. CDR1 is SGHKS and CDR2 is YYEKEE in the germline V gene (reference sequence). Trimming removed 3 bases from V and 0 bases from J, with 8 bases in between.

The chain links TRBV2 to TRBJ2-5, with 11 bases matching TRBD1. Germline V gene lookup returns CDR1 SNHLY and CDR2 FYNNEI. Trimming removed 6 bases from V and 3 bases from J; junction bases left unmatched: 6. The CDR3 is 15 residues long. Written as DNA, the CDR3 is TGTGCCAGCAGAAACATGGGACAGGGGGAAGAGACCCAGTACTTC. Encoded protein: CASRNMGQGEETQYF.

The genes are TRBV29-1 and TRBJ2-3; 10 positions agree with TRBD2. Germline V lookup: CDR1 SQVTM, CDR2 ANQGSEA. The trim removed 4 bases at V and 4 bases at J, leaving 5 bases unmatched. There are 14 residues in the CDR3. The CDR3, as DNA: TGCAGCGTTGCCCCTAGCGGGGGTTCAGATACGCAGTATTTT. Its protein is CSVAPSGGSDTQYF.

The V gene is TRBV2, the J gene TRBJ1-2, with 7 bases fitting TRBD1. CDR3 length: 15 amino acids. Germline V gene data show CDR1 as SNHLY and CDR2 as FYNNEI. With 5 bases clipped from V and 0 bases from J, the junction kept 6 bases outside the gene matches. The DNA for the CDR3 is TGTGCCAGCAGTTCAACAGGGGTGGCTAACTATGGCTACACCTTC. It yields the protein CASSSTGVANYGYTF.

The chain couples TRBV19 to TRBJ1-5; 7 nucleotides align to TRBD1. The V gene's germline CDR1 is LNHDA and CDR2 SQIVND (reference sequence). Trimming at V came to 4 bases and at J to 4 bases, leaving 4 bases not matched to a gene. CDR3 length: 14 amino acids. The DNA of the CDR3 is TGTGCCAGTAGTAATACAGGGGCAAATCAGCCCCAGCATTTT. Translated, it gives CASSNTGANQPQHF. Looking up the rest from reference TRBV19 and TRBJ1-5 gives the full variable domain: DGGITQSPKYLFRKEGQNVTLSCEQNLNHDAMYWYRQDPGQGLRLIYYSQIVNDFQKGDIAEGYSVSREKKESFPLTVTSAQKNPTAFYLCASSNTGANQPQHFGDGTRLSIL.

The rearrangement joins TRBV30 to TRBJ1-2; D is possibly TRBD1 (5 bases). This CDR3 comprises 12 residues. Germline CDR1 GTSNPN, CDR2 SVGIG (reference sequence). V was clipped by 7 bases and J by 4 bases, with 13 bases between them. Here the CDR3 DNA reads TGTGCCTCCTTTCCAGGGTCCTATGGCTACACCTTC. This encodes CASFPGSYGYTF.

This clone was seen more than once but under ten times. This chain joins TRBV21-1 and TRBJ2-1; TRBD2, the table's D call, lacks a check against the DNA. TRBV21-1 is a recognized pseudogene. The CDR3 loop spans 16 amino acids. The CDR3 DNA reads TGTGCCAGCAGCAGCCACAGGCCCAGCGGGAGCAATGAGCAGTTCTTC. It codes for CASSSHRPSGSNEQFF.

The chain uses TRBV6-1 and TRBJ2-3; the D call may be TRBD1 or TRBD2 (5 bases each). CDR3 size: 13 residues. CDR1 is MNHNS and CDR2 is SASEGT in the germline V gene. The germline V and J ends were trimmed by 7 bases and 4 bases, with 12 bases remaining between them. The CDR3 reads CASINRGPDTQYF. In DNA, the CDR3 is TGTGCCAGCATTAACCGGGGCCCAGATACGCAGTATTTT.

This chain connects TRBV2 to TRBJ2-7; D unclear. The CDR3 loop spans 13 amino acids. Trimming pared 2 bases from V and 3 bases from J, leaving 8 bases between. Looked up from germline, CDR1 is SNHLY and CDR2 is FYNNEI. The CDR3 DNA sequence: TGTGCCAGCAGTGAAATTGTGGGCTACGAGCAGTACTTC. The encoded protein is CASSEIVGYEQYF.

The chain couples TRBV7-2 to TRBJ2-3; possibly TRBD1 for D (6 bases). Germline CDR1 is SGHTA and CDR2 is FQGNSA. V lost 5 bases to trimming and J lost 8 bases, with 11 bases between them. The CDR3 is made up of 12 amino acids. The CDR3 spells CASSLQGSTQYF. The CDR3 bases are TGTGCCAGCAGCCTACAGGGTAGTACGCAGTATTTT. Based on the CDR3 plus reference TRBV7-2 and TRBJ2-3, the full variable domain is GAGVSQSPSNKVTEKGKDVELRCDPISGHTALYWYRQSLGQGLEFLIYFQGNSAPDKSGLPSDRFSAERTGGSVSTLTIQRTQQEDSAVYLCASSLQGSTQYFGPGTRLTVL.

The V and J genes are TRBV12-5 and TRBJ1-5; TRBD1 is a possible D gene (6 bases). Germline CDR1 reads LGHNT; CDR2 reads FRNRAP. This CDR3 contains 17 residues. Trimming removed 4 bases at V and 6 bases at J, with 22 bases between. For the CDR3, the DNA is TGTGCTAGTGGTTGGGGCCGCGGGCAGGGGACTGGTCAGCCCCAGCATTTT. Protein sequence: CASGWGRGQGTGQPQHF.

The chain carries TRBV9 and TRBJ2-3; 8 nucleotides line up with TRBD2. Trimming at V came to 2 bases and at J to 2 bases, leaving 7 bases not matched to a gene. The CDR3 runs 16 residues. Germline V CDR1 and CDR2: SGDLS, YYNGEE. The CDR3 region has the DNA TGTGCCAGCAGCGTGGAAACGGGGGGGATCACAGATACGCAGTATTTT. Encoded protein: CASSVETGGITDTQYF.

The chain has TRBV10-3 and TRBJ2-7, with 7 bases that match TRBD2. Germline-derived CDR1 and CDR2 are ENHRY and SYGVKD. The CDR3 consists of 13 residues. J lost 5 bases, V lost 7 bases, and 8 bases had no gene match. Written as DNA, the CDR3 is TGTGCCATCACTGCGGGAGAGGTCGACGAGCAGTACTTC. Amino acid sequence: CAITAGEVDEQYF.

The genes are TRBV6-6 and TRBJ1-3; 10 bases are shared with TRBD1. From germline, CDR1 is MNHNY and CDR2 SVGAGI (reference sequence). The CDR3 has 15 amino acids. Trimming at V came to 8 bases and at J to 4 bases, leaving 8 bases not matched to a gene. For the CDR3, the DNA is TGTGCCAGCGGCGACAGGGGGCTAGGAGGAAACACCATATATTTT. Translation gives CASGDRGLGGNTIYF.

The rearrangement uses TRBV7-3 and TRBJ2-2; TRBD2 is a possible D gene (6 bases). The CDR3 has 16 amino acids. Trimming left V 1 base short and J 2 bases short, with 11 bases between. Germline CDR1 reads SGHTA; CDR2 reads FQGTGA. The CDR3 loop is CASSLMGGGNTGELFF. The CDR3 DNA sequence: TGTGCCAGCAGCTTAATGGGGGGAGGAAACACCGGGGAGCTGTTTTTT.

V gene TRBV6-1 combines with J gene TRBJ2-1, with D possibly matching TRBD2 (5 bases). This CDR3 spans 15 amino acids. V was pared by 6 bases and J by 0 bases, with 12 bases between. Germline lookup yields CDR1 MNHNS and CDR2 SASEGT. CDR3 region: CASRVAMSSYNEQFF. CDR3 nucleotides: TGTGCCAGCAGGGTAGCGATGAGCTCCTACAATGAGCAGTTCTTC.